The next 2 T cell receptor beta chains were all read from a single sample in a study of technical replicates of blood from several donors. This table comes from immunoSEQ multiplex PCR, and its TCRdb copy is limited to in-frame clones, with some not included. The sample has about 84,000 clones, approximately 97% seen once. The sequenced material came from T cells isolated from PBMCs. The receptors were gathered from a human donor in good health.

The rearrangement uses TRBV9 and TRBJ1-2, with D tentatively TRBD1 (5 bases). This CDR3 contains 18 residues. Trimming took off 3 bases at V and 0 bases at J, with 21 bases between the two ends. CDR1 and CDR2 (germline): SGDLS, YYNGEE. The DNA for the CDR3 is TGTGCCAGCAGCGAGAGGGGTCCTCTGGGGGGAGCTAACTATGGCTACACCTTC. This sequence encodes CASSERGPLGGANYGYTF.

This sequence joins TRBV30 and TRBJ2-3; 9 positions agree with TRBD2. CDR3 length: 16 residues. After removal of 2 bases from V and 6 bases from J, the junction contained 12 bases not matched to a gene. Germline V gene lookup returns CDR1 GTSNPN and CDR2 SVGIG (reference sequence). CDR3 DNA: TGTGCCTGGAGTACCTGGCGGGGGGGCCTCAAGGATACGCAGTATTTT. Protein product: CAWSTWRGGLKDTQYF. Using reference TRBV30 and TRBJ2-3 for the parts outside the CDR3, the full variable domain is SQTIHQWPATLVQPVGSPLSLECTVEGTSNPNLYWYRQAAGRGLQLLFYSVGIGQISSEVPQNLSASRPQDRQFILSSKKLLLSDSGFYLCAWSTWRGGLKDTQYFGPGTRLTVL.